The source of this T cell receptor (beta chain) is a study of cytomegalovirus exposure and HLA in healthy donors. Study-wide results and caveats: Cytomegalovirus-associated TCR beta chains were listed, numbering 150 to 200. There were some public TCRs occurring in many donors, but most TCR sequences were rare.

Concerning this clone itself: What it recognizes is unknown.

Primers included in the PCR were 60 Vbeta and 13 Jbeta primers. Produced via immunoSEQ multiplex PCR; TCRdb's table is partial and in-frame only. The sample holds about 160,000 clones, 85% seen once. The V segment lost 7 bases and the J segment 4 bases; nucleotides outside the gene matches: 16. Germline V CDR1 and CDR2: LNHDA, SQIVND (reference sequence). The CDR3 has 17 residues. The material sequenced was PBMCs. This chain links TRBV19 with TRBJ1-5; 7 positions agree with TRBD1. The origin of this receptor is a man younger than 35 in good health and CMV-seropositive. CDR3 in DNA: TGTGCCAGTATGGGTTTCCAGGGACAGTCCCCAAATCAGCCCCAGCATTTT. Translated: CASMGFQGQSPNQPQHF.